This note documents a single T cell receptor beta chain sequence. This clonotype was observed many times. The antigen it binds to is not known. Within one base of it there is no much larger clone, and no base qualities were kept. The data derive from a study of CD8 T cells in ankylosing spondylitis (dated by TCRdb to the late 2010s). General notes on the study: To find TCR variants linked to disease, the study profiled T cell receptor beta repertoires in ankylosing spondylitis patients and healthy donors. Peripheral blood was sampled, and synovial fluid was additionally collected from ankylosing spondylitis patients. The full study cohort comprised around 23 ankylosing spondylitis patients and over a hundred healthy donors. Summary of the overall study and its limitations: A TCR beta motif of about eight highly homologous amino acid variants appeared characteristic of blood from ankylosing spondylitis patients. According to the report, matched synovial fluid samples from ankylosing spondylitis patients were significantly enriched for the disease-linked clones. The disease-linked clones had a CD8+ phenotype and were found at relatively low frequencies in peripheral blood. Some motif variants had previously been reported in the synovial fluid and blood of reactive arthritis patients, which suggests shared mechanisms of disease initiation.

Between the V and J ends, shortened by 8 bases and 4 bases respectively, the junction contains 8 bases. From its cysteine to its phenylalanine, the CDR3 spans 12 amino acids. The entry retains the CDR3 DNA only, 36 bases that are in frame from base 1. Sequencing relied on an Illumina HiSeq 2500. Quantitative 5'-RACE with molecular barcodes was used to prepare TCR beta libraries. As for the original processing: Disease-linked TCR variants were identified with a new computational method built on a probabilistic model of VDJ rearrangement. TCRdb itself trimmed the public reads at Q25 with fastp, ran MiXCR and retained productive beta chains. Each CDR3 protein appears once, grouped with its most common genes and DNA. The V and J calls shown here were made by TCRdb, not taken from the authors' results. Recorded for this sample are 69,000 or so distinct CDR3 sequences; approximately 5% of them occurred a single time. The ten largest clonotypes hold over 2% of the sample.

The receptor's source is a male donor with ankylosing spondylitis or in good health (not recorded which). Sequencing used blood, either unsorted or a sorted T cell fraction (not recorded which). The receptor chain draws on TRBV12-3 or TRBV12-4 and TRBJ2-2, with TRBD1 tentatively as D gene (5 bases match). The CDR3 here reads CASLDITGELFF. The nucleotide sequence reads as follows: TGTGCCAGCCTGGACATCACCGGGGAGCTGTTTTTT.